The next 19 T cell receptor beta chains were all read from a single sample in a study of blood T cell repertoires in COVID-19. The data were produced by immunoSEQ multiplex PCR, yet TCRdb's version contains in-frame clones alone and is incomplete. Among over 150,000 clones listed, about four fifths were seen once. Sequencing was carried out using peripheral blood. These receptors were taken from a man in his sixties or seventies with active or convalescent COVID-19.

The chain carries TRBV4-3 and TRBJ1-4, with a weak D call TRBD1 (5 bases). From germline, CDR1 is LGHNA and CDR2 YSLEER. Deletions cut 1 base from V and 1 base from J, with 16 bases between. This CDR3 has 18 amino acids. The CDR3 bases are TGCGCCAGCAGCCAAGCCCCAACGCCGCAGGGAACTAATGAAAAACTGTTTTTT. It codes for CASSQAPTPQGTNEKLFF.

The rearrangement uses TRBV11-2 and TRBJ2-7; unclear D gene. CDR3 size: 15 residues. V lost 0 bases to trimming and J lost 0 bases, with 9 bases between them. Germline lookup yields CDR1 SGHAT and CDR2 FQNNGV. CDR3 bases: TGTGCCAGCAGCTTAGAACAGATTCCCTCCTACGAGCAGTACTTC. As protein: CASSLEQIPSYEQYF.

The chain carries TRBV18 and TRBJ1-5; maybe TRBD1 (5 bases). The V and J ends lost 3 bases and 1 base respectively, with 13 bases between them. The germline V gene has CDR1 KGHSH and CDR2 LQKENI. The CDR3 is 16 residues long. The CDR3, as DNA: TGTGCCAGCTCACCCCCCGGGGGGGGGAGCAATCAGCCCCAGCATTTT. It is translated as CASSPPGGGSNQPQHF.

This clone was recorded only once. V and J are TRBV7-3 and TRBJ2-1; 11 bases fit TRBD2. The J segment lost 0 bases and the V segment lost 5 bases, leaving 3 bases of the junction unmatched. The CDR3 length is 16 residues. In germline, CDR1 is SGHTA, CDR2 FQGTGA. Written as DNA, the CDR3 is TGTGCCAGCAGCGATAGCGGGGGGGGCTCCTACAATGAGCAGTTCTTC. Its translation is CASSDSGGGSYNEQFF.

The chain uses TRBV6-2 or TRBV6-3 and TRBJ2-1, with TRBD2 matching 7 bases. The CDR3 runs 17 residues. V lost 0 bases, J lost 9 bases, and 14 bases stayed unmatched. Germline V CDR1 and CDR2: MNHEY, SVGEGT. CDR3 sequence (DNA): TGTGCCAGCAGTTACTCCCGGGGGAGGGGTTTTGGTGGTGAGCAGTTCTTC. It yields the protein CASSYSRGRGFGGEQFF.

CDR3 nucleotides: TGCAGCGTTGGGCCGACTAGCGGGGGCACAGATACGCAGTATTTT. It codes for CSVGPTSGGTDTQYF. This chain joins TRBV29-1 and TRBJ2-3, with 11 nucleotides matching TRBD2. Looked up from germline, CDR1 is SQVTM and CDR2 is ANQGSEA. J gave up 1 base and V 4 bases, and 4 bases lay outside the gene matches. The CDR3 is made up of 15 amino acids.

The V call is TRBV6-1, the J call TRBJ2-7, with D perhaps TRBD1 (5 bases). The CDR3 consists of 15 residues. The germline V gene encodes CDR1 MNHNS and CDR2 SASEGT. The ends were cut back, 0 bases at V and 6 bases at J, with 15 bases in the middle. This chain's CDR3 is CASSEAKRTQGEQYF. DNA of the CDR3: TGTGCCAGCAGTGAAGCAAAGCGAACCCAGGGCGAGCAGTACTTC.

The chain combines TRBV12-3 or TRBV12-4 with TRBJ2-3; maybe TRBD2 (6 bases). This CDR3 is built from 12 residues. Trimming took 7 bases from V and 4 from J, leaving 9 bases between them. CDR3 sequence (DNA): TGTGCCAGCACCAGACTAGCAGATACGCAGTATTTT. This gives the protein CASTRLADTQYF.

This clone was seen just once. The V and J genes are TRBV5-4 and TRBJ2-3, with unresolved D. The germline V gene encodes CDR1 SGHNT and CDR2 YYREEE (reference sequence). There are 16 residues in the CDR3. The germline V and J ends were trimmed by 4 bases and 1 base, with 16 bases remaining between them. Here the CDR3 DNA reads TGTGCCAGCAGCCCCCGGGTTTTAGGCGGCACAGATACGCAGTATTTT. The encoded protein is CASSPRVLGGTDTQYF.

The rearrangement joins TRBV19 to TRBJ1-5, with 10 nucleotides matching TRBD1. CDR1 is LNHDA, CDR2 SQIVND, per germline (reference sequence). J gave up 3 bases and V 5 bases, and 7 bases lay outside the gene matches. The CDR3 is 16 residues long. CDR3 loop: CASSRGDRGDNQPQHF. In nucleotides, the CDR3 is TGTGCCAGTAGTCGAGGGGACAGGGGAGACAATCAGCCCCAGCATTTT.

The rearrangement links TRBV27 to TRBJ2-5; D might be TRBD1 (5 bases). The germline CDR1 and CDR2 sequences are MNHEY and SMNVEV (reference sequence). V was shortened by 0 bases and J by 7 bases, with 6 bases between the two germline ends. This CDR3 has 12 residues. The CDR3 bases are TGTGCCAGCAGTTTATCGGGGCGGACCCAGTACTTC. This sequence encodes CASSLSGRTQYF.

V and J are TRBV12-3 or TRBV12-4 and TRBJ1-2; maybe TRBD1 (6 bases). The CDR3 has 12 amino acids. V lost 5 bases and J 8 bases, leaving 12 bases between the germline ends. The CDR3 bases are TGTGCCAGCAGTAAGGACAGTCGAGGCTACACCTTC. Translation: CASSKDSRGYTF.

This clone was seen just once. V and J are TRBV3-1 (or the pseudogene TRBV3-2) and TRBJ2-7, with D maybe TRBD2 (5 bases). The CDR3 is 20 residues long. V lost 8 bases to trimming and J lost 0 bases, with 32 bases between them. From germline, CDR1 is LGHDT and CDR2 YNNKEL (reference sequence). The CDR3 sequence: CASQHLWPRRVRRFSYEQYF. The CDR3 region has the DNA TGTGCCAGCCAACACTTATGGCCGCGCCGGGTGCGGAGGTTCTCCTACGAGCAGTACTTC.

The chain couples TRBV19 to TRBJ1-1; D not certain. The length of the CDR3 is 11 residues. In germline, CDR1 is LNHDA, CDR2 SQIVND (reference sequence). V dropped 11 bases and J dropped 1 base, with 8 bases sitting between them. CDR3 coding DNA: TGTGCCTGCAGGCGGAACACTGAAGCTTTCTTT. Its translation is CACRRNTEAFF.

The chain recombines TRBV12-3 or TRBV12-4 with TRBJ1-1, with a weak D call TRBD1 (5 bases). This CDR3 comprises 13 residues. Between the trimmed V and J ends, which lost 3 bases and 5 bases, there was a span of 10 bases. For the CDR3, the DNA is TGTGCCAGCAGTTTGTACAGGCGAACTGAAGCTTTCTTT. Translated, it gives CASSLYRRTEAFF.

V is TRBV30 and J is TRBJ1-2; the match to TRBD1 covers 8 bases. CDR3 length: 13 amino acids. After removal of 5 bases from V and 7 bases from J, the junction contained 9 bases not matched to a gene. CDR1 and CDR2 from the germline V gene are GTSNPN and SVGIG (reference sequence). The CDR3 loop is CAWEDRALFGYTF. As DNA, the CDR3 is TGTGCCTGGGAGGACAGGGCATTATTTGGCTACACCTTC.

This clone occurred a few times. The chain employs TRBV19 and TRBJ2-3; TRBD1 aligns across 8 bases. Germline lookup yields CDR1 LNHDA and CDR2 SQIVND (reference sequence). V dropped 2 bases and J dropped 0; count of bases not matched to a gene: 4. The length of the CDR3 is 16 residues. CDR3 sequence (DNA): TGTGCCAGTAGTATATGGCAGGGGGCTAGCACAGATACGCAGTATTTT. It encodes CASSIWQGASTDTQYF.

In DNA form, the CDR3 reads TGCGCCAGCAGCTTGGGGACAGGGGACCCCGAGGAAAAACTGTTTTTT. It specifies CASSLGTGDPEEKLFF. The rearrangement links TRBV5-1 to TRBJ1-4; 9 positions agree with TRBD1. Looked up from germline, CDR1 is SGHRS and CDR2 is YFSETQ. V was clipped by 0 bases and J by 8 bases; unmatched bases: 8. The CDR3 covers 16 residues.

This chain joins TRBV9 and TRBJ1-1; TRBD1 is a possible D gene (6 bases). The V gene's germline CDR1 is SGDLS and CDR2 YYNGEE. This CDR3 has 16 amino acids. Trimming took 4 bases from V and 4 from J, leaving 20 bases between them. CDR3 bases: TGTGCCAGCAGCTACCAGTCCGGGGGAGGGGGCACTGAAGCTTTCTTT. It specifies CASSYQSGGGGTEAFF. The full variable domain, rest sourced from reference TRBV9 and TRBJ1-1, is DSGVTQTPKHLITATGQRVTLRCSPRSGDLSVYWYQQSLDQGLQFLIQYYNGEERAKGNILERFSAQQFPDLHSELNLSSLELGDSALYFCASSYQSGGGGTEAFFGQGTRLTVV.